This T cell receptor beta chain was observed in a study of blood T cell repertoires in COVID-19. For the study at large: Samples taken during acute and convalescent COVID-19 were collected in the United States, Italy and Spain.

Under the authors' procedure: Amplification of reference gene primers provided the estimated nucleated cell counts. TCRdb's copy holds only in-frame clones and misses some; the assay was immunoSEQ multiplex PCR. Clone size and the V and J calls come from that table; the DNA yielded D and trimming. The sample records under 250,000 clones, approximately 83% being singletons. With 4 bases clipped from V and 6 bases from J, the junction kept 3 bases outside the gene matches. The CDR3 contains 14 residues. Germline V gives CDR1 MRHNA, CDR2 SNTAGT. The receptor comes from a woman aged 60-75 years with acute or convalescent COVID-19. The specimen was peripheral blood. The chain couples TRBV6-4 to TRBJ2-2, with 9 nucleotides matching TRBD2. The CDR3 DNA is TGTGCCAGCAGTGCCAGCGGGGGGTCCGGGGAGCTGTTTTTT. Residues: CASSASGGSGELFF.